These 7 T cell receptor beta chains came from one sample sequenced in a study of CD8 T cells in ankylosing spondylitis. Whole-study results and caveats: A TCR beta motif of roughly 8 highly homologous variants appeared characteristic of ankylosing spondylitis blood.

These receptors have no known antigen. TCRdb itself ran the 5' RACE reads through MiXCR, one entry per CDR3 protein. Of a few hundred thousand distinct CDR3 sequences in the sample, roughly 8% are singletons; the top ten hold approximately 15%. Sequences were obtained from blood, either unsorted or a sorted T cell fraction (not recorded which). These receptor sequences come from a male donor with ankylosing spondylitis.

V usage is TRBV7-9 and J usage is TRBJ2-1, with TRBD2 matching over 11 bases. The V segment lost 1 base and the J segment 9 bases; nucleotides outside the gene matches: 2. CDR1 is SEHNR, CDR2 FQNEAQ, per germline (reference sequence). The CDR3 runs 14 residues. The CDR3 DNA reads as TGTGCCAGCAGCTTAGACCTAGCGGGAGGTGAGCAGTTCTTC. It translates to CASSLDLAGGEQFF.

This chain joins TRBV3-1 and TRBJ2-1; 8 nucleotides line up with TRBD1. CDR1 is LGHDT, CDR2 YNNKEL, per germline (reference sequence). The junction had 7 bases not matched to a gene; V was cut back by 4 bases and J by 2 bases. The CDR3 loop spans 16 amino acids. CDR3 DNA: TGTGCCAGCAGCCGGGTAGGGACAGGAGCCTACAATGAGCAGTTCTTC. It codes for CASSRVGTGAYNEQFF.

The chain joins TRBV6-2 or TRBV6-3 to TRBJ1-1; 7 bases line up with TRBD1. The length of the CDR3 is 15 residues. J gave up 3 bases and V 1 base, and 5 bases lay outside the gene matches. Germline-derived CDR1 and CDR2 are MNHEY and SVGEGT. Written as DNA, the CDR3 is TGTGCCAGCAGTTACTTTGGACAGGTCGACACTGAAGCTTTCTTT. This encodes CASSYFGQVDTEAFF.

On this clonotype itself: An end of the junction does not agree with germline; a read error may underlie this. V is TRBV6-2 or TRBV6-3 and J is TRBJ2-2, with 9 positions matching TRBD2. CDR1 and CDR2 (germline): MNHEY, SVGEGT. CDR3 size: 18 residues. CDR3 coding DNA: TGTGCCAGCAGTTACTCGACCCGCGGGAGGGCGAACACCGGGGAGCTGATTTTT. This translates into CASSYSTRGRANTGELIF.

This clonotype turned up a few times. This sequence joins TRBV24-1 and TRBJ2-1; 10 nucleotides line up with TRBD2. The V gene's germline CDR1 is KGHDR and CDR2 SFDVKD. The ends lost 4 bases at V and 0 bases at J; junction bases unmatched: 8. CDR3 length: 18 amino acids. This CDR3 is CATSDASGSSLSYNEQFF. CDR3 DNA sequence: TGTGCCACCAGTGACGCTAGCGGGAGCTCCCTCTCCTACAATGAGCAGTTCTTC.

Only a few counts were recorded for this clonotype. The rearrangement links TRBV7-2 to TRBJ1-5; D is undetermined. V was clipped by 5 bases and J by 3 bases, with 17 bases between them. From germline, CDR1 is SGHTA and CDR2 FQGNSA. The CDR3 consists of 16 residues. The CDR3 DNA sequence: TGTGCCAGCAGCCCCCAGGCTCAGGTTTTCAATCAGCCCCAGCATTTT. Translated, it gives CASSPQAQVFNQPQHF.

This clonotype was seen ten or more times. This rearrangement joins TRBV11-1 to TRBJ2-3, with D perhaps matching TRBD1 (6 bases). Per germline, CDR1 SGHAT and CDR2 FQDESV (reference sequence). CDR3 length: 18 residues. V lost 6 bases and J 0 bases, leaving 22 bases between the germline ends. The CDR3, as DNA: TGTGCCAGCAGACCAATTCCGGGACACCCTACCAGCACAGATACGCAGTATTTT. Its protein product is CASRPIPGHPTSTDTQYF.